The 3 T cell receptor beta chains given below trace back to one sample, sequenced in a study of shared clonotypes between healthy human individuals. Profiling relied on immunoSEQ multiplex PCR, and the TCRdb table lists in-frame clones only, not all of them. The data show some 1.4 million clones, roughly 96% seen once. The source material was naive CD4+ T cells sorted from blood. Specified subset: CD45RA+ positively selected. The receptors derive from a man aged 30 to 39 in good health.

The gene calls are TRBV29-1 and TRBJ2-7, with D perhaps given as TRBD1 or TRBD2 (5 bases each). CDR3 size: 13 residues. Trimming cost V 6 bases and J 6 bases, with 18 bases left between them. Germline V CDR1 and CDR2: SQVTM, ANQGSEA. The CDR3 DNA follows: TGCAGCGTGAAGGGCGCAGGGAGAGGCGAGCAGTACTTC. Its translation: CSVKGAGRGEQYF.

The chain joins TRBV7-2 to TRBJ1-2; 8 bases fit TRBD1. Germline trimming cut 6 bases from V and 2 bases from J; bases unmatched to any gene: 5. The germline gives CDR1 SGHTA, CDR2 FQGNSA. CDR3 length: 14 residues. The CDR3 region has the DNA TGTGCCAGCAGGCTCCGGACAGGGAACTATGGCTACACCTTC. Translation: CASRLRTGNYGYTF. Full variable domain (missing parts from reference TRBV7-2 and TRBJ1-2): GAGVSQSPSNKVTEKGKDVELRCDPISGHTALYWYRQSLGQGLEFLIYFQGNSAPDKSGLPSDRFSAERTGGSVSTLTIQRTQQEDSAVYLCASRLRTGNYGYTFGSGTRLTVV.

The genes are TRBV28 and TRBJ1-5, with 7 bases identical to TRBD1. The CDR3 is 15 residues long. Germline V gives CDR1 MDHEN, CDR2 SYDVKM. V shed 3 bases and J 4 bases; nucleotides not matched to a gene: 6. The CDR3 protein is CASSFRGRLNQPQHF. The CDR3 DNA sequence: TGTGCCAGCAGTTTTAGGGGGCGCCTTAATCAGCCCCAGCATTTT.